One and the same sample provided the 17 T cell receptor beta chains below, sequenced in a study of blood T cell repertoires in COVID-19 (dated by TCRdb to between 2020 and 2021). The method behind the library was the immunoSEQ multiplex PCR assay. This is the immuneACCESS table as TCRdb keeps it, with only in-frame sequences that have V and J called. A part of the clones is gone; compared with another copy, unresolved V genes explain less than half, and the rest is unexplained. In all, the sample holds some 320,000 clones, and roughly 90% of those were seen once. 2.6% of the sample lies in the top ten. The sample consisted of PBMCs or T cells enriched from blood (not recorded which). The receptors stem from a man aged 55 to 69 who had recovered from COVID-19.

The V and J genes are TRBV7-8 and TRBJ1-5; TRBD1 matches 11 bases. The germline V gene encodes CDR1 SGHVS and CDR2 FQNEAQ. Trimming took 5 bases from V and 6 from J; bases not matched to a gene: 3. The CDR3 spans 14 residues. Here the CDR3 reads CASSMGTGGQPQHF. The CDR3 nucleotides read TGTGCCAGCAGCATGGGGACAGGGGGTCAGCCCCAGCATTTT.

The CDR3 sequence: CASSQDLVSVYQETQYF. As DNA, the CDR3 is TGTGCCAGCAGCCAAGATCTGGTTTCGGTGTACCAAGAGACCCAGTACTTC. The chain links TRBV3-1 (or the pseudogene TRBV3-2) to TRBJ2-5, with D uncertain. Looked up from germline, CDR1 is LGHDT and CDR2 is YNNKEL (reference sequence). V gave up 0 bases and J gave up 0 bases, with 14 bases separating them. This CDR3 has 17 amino acids.

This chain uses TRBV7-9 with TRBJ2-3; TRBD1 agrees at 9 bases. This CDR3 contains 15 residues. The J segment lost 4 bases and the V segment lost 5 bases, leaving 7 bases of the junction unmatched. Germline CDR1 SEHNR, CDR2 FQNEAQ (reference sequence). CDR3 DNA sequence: TGTGCCAGCAGCAACCCGGGACAGGGCGCAGATACGCAGTATTTT. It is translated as CASSNPGQGADTQYF.

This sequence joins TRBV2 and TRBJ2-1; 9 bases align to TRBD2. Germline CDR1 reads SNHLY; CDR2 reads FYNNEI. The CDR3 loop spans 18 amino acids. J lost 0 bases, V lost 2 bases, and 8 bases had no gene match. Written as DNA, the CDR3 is TGTGCCAGCAGTGAATGGCATACTAGCGGGCTCTCCTACAATGAGCAGTTCTTC. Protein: CASSEWHTSGLSYNEQFF.

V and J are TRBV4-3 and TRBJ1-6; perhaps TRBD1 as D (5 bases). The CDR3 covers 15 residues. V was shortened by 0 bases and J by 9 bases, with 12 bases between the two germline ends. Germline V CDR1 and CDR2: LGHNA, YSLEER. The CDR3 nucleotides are TGCGCCAGCAGCCAAGATCAGGGCAGAGGTTCACCCCTCCACTTT. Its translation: CASSQDQGRGSPLHF.

The CDR3 loop is CASSTGQYYEQYF. In DNA form, the CDR3 reads TGTGCCAGTAGTACCGGACAGTACTACGAGCAGTACTTC. The gene calls are TRBV19 and TRBJ2-7, with a tentative D call TRBD1 (6 bases). CDR3 length: 13 residues. CDR1 and CDR2 from the germline V gene are LNHDA and SQIVND (reference sequence). Trimming removed 4 bases at V and 3 bases at J, with 10 bases between.

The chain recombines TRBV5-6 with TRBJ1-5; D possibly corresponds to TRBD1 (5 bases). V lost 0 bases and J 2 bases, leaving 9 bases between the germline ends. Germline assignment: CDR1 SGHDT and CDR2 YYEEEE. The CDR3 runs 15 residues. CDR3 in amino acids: CASSLGQGGNQPQHF. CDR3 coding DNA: TGTGCCAGCAGCTTGGGCCAGGGCGGCAATCAGCCCCAGCATTTT.

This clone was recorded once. The DNA for the CDR3 is TGTGCCAGCTCACCACTACAGGGAGAGCAGTACTTC. Amino acids: CASSPLQGEQYF. J is TRBJ2-7 and V is TRBV18; D perhaps matches TRBD1 (6 bases). Germline CDR1 reads KGHSH; CDR2 reads LQKENI. The germline V and J ends were trimmed by 1 base and 7 bases, with 8 bases remaining between them. CDR3 length: 12 residues.

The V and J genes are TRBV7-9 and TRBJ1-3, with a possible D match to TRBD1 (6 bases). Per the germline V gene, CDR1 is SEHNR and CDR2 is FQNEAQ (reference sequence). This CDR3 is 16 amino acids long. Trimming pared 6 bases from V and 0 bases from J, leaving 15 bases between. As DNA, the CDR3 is TGTGCCAGCAGGAACTGGGACACCGCCTCTGGAAACACCATATATTTT. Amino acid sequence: CASRNWDTASGNTIYF.

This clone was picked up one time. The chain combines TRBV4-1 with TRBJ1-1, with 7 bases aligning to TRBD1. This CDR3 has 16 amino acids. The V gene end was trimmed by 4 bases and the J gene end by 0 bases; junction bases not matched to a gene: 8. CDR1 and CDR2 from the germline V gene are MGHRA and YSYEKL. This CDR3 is CASSPPRGQMNTEAFF. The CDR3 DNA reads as TGCGCCAGCAGCCCTCCCCGGGGACAGATGAACACTGAAGCTTTCTTT.

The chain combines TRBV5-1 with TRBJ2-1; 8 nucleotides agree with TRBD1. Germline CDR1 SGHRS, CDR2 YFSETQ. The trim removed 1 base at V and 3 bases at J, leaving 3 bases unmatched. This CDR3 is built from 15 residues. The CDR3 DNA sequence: TGCGCCAGCAGCTTGCCGACAGGGGTCTACAATGAGCAGTTCTTC. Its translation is CASSLPTGVYNEQFF.

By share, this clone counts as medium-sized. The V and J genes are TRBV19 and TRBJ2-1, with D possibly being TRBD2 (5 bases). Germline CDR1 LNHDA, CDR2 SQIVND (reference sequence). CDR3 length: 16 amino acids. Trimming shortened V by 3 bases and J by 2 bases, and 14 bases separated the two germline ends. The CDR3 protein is CASSILSGSAYNEQFF. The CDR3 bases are TGTGCCAGTAGTATCCTGTCGGGGAGCGCCTACAATGAGCAGTTCTTC.

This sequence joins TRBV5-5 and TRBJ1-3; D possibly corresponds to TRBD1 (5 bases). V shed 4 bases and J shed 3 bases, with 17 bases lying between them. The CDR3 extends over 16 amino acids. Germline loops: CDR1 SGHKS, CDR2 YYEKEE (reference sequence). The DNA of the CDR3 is TGTGCCAGCAGCATACTCCAGGGTGCACTTGGAAACACCATATATTTT. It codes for CASSILQGALGNTIYF.

The CDR3 here is CASSLTSGGANEQFF. CDR3 bases: TGTGCCAGCAGCTTGACTAGCGGGGGGGCCAATGAGCAGTTCTTC. The chain has TRBV7-2 and TRBJ2-1; 14 bases align to TRBD2. The germline V gene encodes CDR1 SGHTA and CDR2 FQGNSA. This CDR3 spans 15 amino acids. Trimming removed 3 bases from V and 6 bases from J; junction bases left unmatched: 1.

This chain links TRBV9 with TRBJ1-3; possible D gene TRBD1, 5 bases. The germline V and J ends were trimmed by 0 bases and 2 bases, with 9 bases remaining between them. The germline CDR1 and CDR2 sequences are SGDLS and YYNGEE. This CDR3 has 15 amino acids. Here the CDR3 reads CASSVGPGAGNTIYF. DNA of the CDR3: TGTGCCAGCAGCGTAGGACCGGGGGCTGGAAACACCATATATTTT.

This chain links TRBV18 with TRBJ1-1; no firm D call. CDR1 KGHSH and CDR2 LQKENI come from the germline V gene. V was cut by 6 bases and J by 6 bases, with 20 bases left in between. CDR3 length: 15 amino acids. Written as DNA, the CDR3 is TGTGCCAGCTCCCCCAAGAACCAACAGTACCCTGAAGCTTTCTTT. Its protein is CASSPKNQQYPEAFF.

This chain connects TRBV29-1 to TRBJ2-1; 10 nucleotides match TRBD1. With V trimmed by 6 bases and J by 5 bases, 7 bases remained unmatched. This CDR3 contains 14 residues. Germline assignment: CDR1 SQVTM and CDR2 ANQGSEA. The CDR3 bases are TGCAGCGTGAGACAGGGGGCCTACAACAATGAGCAGTTCTTC. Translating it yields CSVRQGAYNNEQFF.